This is a list of T cell receptor beta chains from one sample in a study of Ad26.COV2.S vaccination and SARS-CoV-2 variants. The data were produced by immunoSEQ multiplex PCR, yet TCRdb's version contains in-frame clones alone and is incomplete. The sample holds roughly 400,000 clones, about 90% seen once. The sequencing here drew on peripheral blood, taken in a trial of Ad26.COV2.S vaccine versus placebo. The source is a person aged 18-65 years who received the Ad26.COV2.S COVID-19 vaccine or a placebo. Both conserved end residues are part of each CDR3. The D gene is left open where the match is weak. Clone sizes are given selectively: once, few, many, or a class where the clone is expanded.

>-|TRBJ2-7|-|TRBV7-8
TGTGCCAGCAGCTTACGGGACTTAGGGGGCGAGCAGTACTTC
CASSLRDLGGEQYF
>-|TRBJ2-3|TRBD2|TRBV15
TGTGCCACCAGAGACTACGGGGGGGCTAAGGATACGCAGTATTTT
CATRDYGGAKDTQYF
>-|TRBJ1-1|-|TRBV30
TGTGCCTCTATGACAGTTATGAACACTGAAGCTTTCTTT
CASMTVMNTEAFF
>-|TRBJ1-3|-|TRBV9
TGTGCCAGCAGCGATGGGAGTAGGTGGGGAAACACCATATATTTT
CASSDGSRWGNTIYF
>once|TRBJ1-1|-|TRBV27
TGTGCCAGCAGTTTATCCCGAGGGACTGAAGCTTTCTTT
CASSLSRGTEAFF
>-|TRBJ2-7|-|TRBV21-1
TGTGCCAGCAGCAGGGGACACTCTAGCGGGGGGTCCTACGAGCAGTACTTC
CASSRGHSSGGSYEQYF
>-|TRBJ2-1|TRBD1|TRBV5-1
TGCGCCAGCAGCTTGGGTCCGGGACAGGCTTTCTCCTACAATGAGCAGTTCTTC
CASSLGPGQAFSYNEQFF
>-|TRBJ1-1|TRBD1|TRBV6-5
TGTGCCAGCAGTTACACAGGGGGCACTGAAGCTTTCTTT
CASSYTGGTEAFF
>-|TRBJ1-3|-|TRBV7-2
TGTGCCAGCAGCCTAAGATGGGGAGCCGGAAACACCATATATTTT
CASSLRWGAGNTIYF
>-|TRBJ1-2|-|TRBV4-3
TGCGCCAGCAGCCAAGATCAACGGTGGTATCGGGCAGGGCTGGATGGCTACACCTTC
CASSQDQRWYRAGLDGYTF
>-|TRBJ2-7|-|TRBV6-1
TGTGCCAGCAGTGAAGAAACTGGCAGGGGTTACGAGCAGTACTTC
CASSEETGRGYEQYF
>once|TRBJ2-3|TRBD1|TRBV10-3
TGTGCCATCAGTGATCAGGAAGACAGGGCATCGACAGATACGCAGTATTTT
CAISDQEDRASTDTQYF
>-|TRBJ1-3|-|TRBV11-2
TGTGCCAGCAGCCACCCGGGGGGTAGACGCTCTGGAAACACCATATATTTT
CASSHPGGRRSGNTIYF
>-|TRBJ1-2|TRBD1|TRBV2
TGTGCCAGCAGTGACTGGGACAGGTCTGTGTCCTTCTATGGCTACACCTTC
CASSDWDRSVSFYGYTF
>once|TRBJ2-4|-|TRBV28
TGTGCCAGCAAACCTGGGGAGGAGATTAAAAACATTCAGTACTTC
CASKPGEEIKNIQYF
>-|TRBJ2-5|-|TRBV2
TGTGCCAGCAATTTAGTGGGCCAAGAGACCCAGTACTTC
CASNLVGQETQYF
>-|TRBJ2-3|-|TRBV7-8
TGTGCCAGCAGCTTAGTTAAGGGTATGGAAGATACGCAGTATTTT
CASSLVKGMEDTQYF
>-|TRBJ1-1|-|TRBV3-1/TRBV3-2
TGTGCCAGCAGCCAAGCGACAGTTGAGACCACTGAAGCTTTCTTT
CASSQATVETTEAFF
>-|TRBJ2-3|TRBD2|TRBV7-2
TGTGCCAGCAGCTTGCCCAGCGGGGCACTCACAGATACGCAGTATTTT
CASSLPSGALTDTQYF
>-|TRBJ1-5|-|TRBV5-6
TGTGCCAGCAGCCGACAGGTCCACCTCTATAGCAATCAGCCCCAGCATTTT
CASSRQVHLYSNQPQHF
>-|TRBJ2-1|TRBD2|TRBV4-3
TGCGCCAGCAGCCAAATCGGACTAGCGGGCGGGAGGCAGTTCTTC
CASSQIGLAGGRQFF
>-|TRBJ1-2|-|TRBV7-9
TGTGCCAGCAGCTTTGGGGAAGGCAGAGGCTACACCTTC
CASSFGEGRGYTF
>-|TRBJ2-2|TRBD1|TRBV5-1
TGCGCCAGCAGGGCAGGGGGAACCGGGGAGCTGTTTTTT
CASRAGGTGELFF
>-|TRBJ2-5|-|TRBV7-9
TGTGCCAGCAGCGGCCCAGCGGTGACCCAAGAGACCCAGTACTTC
CASSGPAVTQETQYF
>-|TRBJ1-2|-|TRBV5-8
TGTGCCAGCAGCTTGACTAACCGGAATTATGGCTACACCTTC
CASSLTNRNYGYTF
>-|TRBJ1-5|TRBD1|TRBV7-8
TGTGCCAGCAGCGTCGGACAGGCCCTGGGCAATCAGCCCCAGCATTTT
CASSVGQALGNQPQHF
>-|TRBJ2-2|-|TRBV7-2
TGTGCCAGCAGCTTAATTAGGGGGGCCGGGGAGCTGTTTTTT
CASSLIRGAGELFF
>-|TRBJ2-7|TRBD1|TRBV5-4
TGTGCCAGCAGCTTGGGGCAGGGGGCGTACGAGCAGTACTTC
CASSLGQGAYEQYF